Below, one T cell receptor beta chain is given with its context. The antigen remains undetermined. The data derive from a study of vaccination and CD4 T cells after COVID-19. Study-wide context: Blood was drawn a median roughly 68 days post second dose, range 14 to 241.

The CDR3 loop spans 12 amino acids. Trimming took off 2 bases at V and 5 bases at J, with 7 bases between the two ends. Germline V gene data show CDR1 as DFQATT and CDR2 as SNEGSKA (reference sequence). Treatment in this sample: roughly 10-day PBMC culture with coronavirus spike peptide pools or control peptides (ViraFEST assay). Fresh medium (containing IL-2) replaced half the medium on days 3 and 7. Oncomine TCR Beta short-read sequencing was applied to DNA from cultured CD4+ T cells. Via MiXCR, TCRdb re-called the PCR reads, giving one row per CDR3 protein. Altogether about 8,500 distinct CDR3 sequences are present, 50% to 60% being singletons, with the ten largest covering roughly 23%. Overall study results and limits: Relatively small numbers of convalescent patients were studied, with no early post-infection timepoints included.

Material: CD4+ T cells from blood, cultured in vitro. The chain is built from TRBV20-1 and TRBJ2-1, with D unclear. This TCR came from a human donor who had recovered from COVID-19. As DNA, the CDR3 is TGCAGTGCTAGAAGGGATCACAATGAGCAGTTCTTC. Amino acid sequence: CSARRDHNEQFF.